Below, 21 T cell receptor beta chains from the same sample are listed, as sequenced in a study of shared clonotypes between healthy human individuals. Profiled with immunoSEQ multiplex PCR; TCRdb holds only in-frame clones, not every one. Here the sample spans just over 2,000,000 clones, 95% being singletons. What was sequenced was naive CD4+ T cells sorted from blood. Subset: CD45RA+ positively selected. All receptors come from a man aged 18 to 30 in good health.

The rearrangement links TRBV25-1 to TRBJ2-7; 8 bases map to TRBD2. Germline V lookup: CDR1 MGHDK, CDR2 SYGVNS. The CDR3 is 13 residues long. Trimming removed 7 bases from V and 1 base from J; junction bases left unmatched: 3. CDR3 sequence reads: CASNVAGSYEQYF. As DNA, the CDR3 is TGTGCCAGCAACGTAGCGGGATCCTACGAGCAGTACTTC.

Note on this clone: The germline gene is not matched at one end of the junction; a read error may be the cause. The genes are TRBV7-9 and TRBJ2-7; 8 nucleotides line up with TRBD2. This CDR3 contains 16 residues. Germline V CDR1 and CDR2: SEHNR, FQNEAQ (reference sequence). The CDR3 loop is CANSQKAGANPYEQYF. As DNA, the CDR3 is TGTGCCAACAGCCAGAAAGCGGGAGCGAATCCCTACGAGCAGTACTTC.

The rearrangement joins TRBV7-2 to TRBJ1-1; D uncertain. The germline V gene encodes CDR1 SGHTA and CDR2 FQGNSA. This CDR3 is 14 amino acids long. V gave up 1 base and J gave up 8 bases, with 14 bases separating them. CDR3 DNA: TGTGCCAGCAGCTTAGTGGCTAGGGTAGGGGAAGCTTTCTTT. This translates into CASSLVARVGEAFF.

Regarding this clone: Given a much more abundant clone one base away, this may be a read error. This specimen includes other DNA sequences encoding the same CDR3. V gene TRBV27 combines with J gene TRBJ2-7, with 10 bases that match TRBD1. CDR3 length: 13 amino acids. Germline V gives CDR1 MNHEY, CDR2 SMNVEV (reference sequence). V trimming: 5 bases; J trimming: 4 bases; junction bases outside the gene matches: 2. In nucleotides, the CDR3 is TGTGCCAGCAGTCGGGACAGGGGATACGAGCAGTACTTC. Its translation is CASSRDRGYEQYF.

Regarding this clone: This may be a read error, as it is one base from a much larger clone. The rearrangement links TRBV7-6 to TRBJ1-3; unclear D gene. Germline V CDR1 and CDR2: SGHVS, FNYEAQ. The CDR3 is 12 amino acids. The ends were cut back, 4 bases at V and 2 bases at J, with 3 bases in the middle. CDR3 DNA sequence: TGTGCCAGCAGCTCCCCTGGAAACACCATATATTTT. This encodes CASSSPGNTIYF.

The V and J genes are TRBV30 and TRBJ1-3; no clear D gene. Trimming removed 4 bases at V and 7 bases at J, with 23 bases between. The CDR3 totals 16 residues. Germline lookup yields CDR1 GTSNPN and CDR2 SVGIG (reference sequence). Here the CDR3 reads CAWTPWTDSSRNTIYF. In DNA, the CDR3 is TGTGCCTGGACCCCCTGGACGGATAGCTCGCGGAACACCATATATTTT.

With regard to this clone: A much larger clonotype is one base distant, so this may be a read error. This chain joins TRBV5-4 and TRBJ1-6; 8 bases line up with TRBD1. The germline gives CDR1 SGHNT, CDR2 YYREEE (reference sequence). This CDR3 comprises 16 residues. CDR3 bases: TGTGCCTGGAGGATACCCGGACAGGGCGGAAATTCACCCCCCCACTTT. It encodes CAWRIPGQGGNSPPHF.

The J gene is TRBJ2-2, the V gene TRBV5-8, with 10 bases fitting TRBD1. The V gene end was trimmed by 5 bases and the J gene end by 4 bases; junction bases not matched to a gene: 8. From germline, CDR1 is SGHTS and CDR2 YDEGEE. The CDR3 is 16 amino acids. The CDR3 DNA reads TGTGCCAGCAGTCCGGACAGGGGGGCTGTCACCGGGGAGCTGTTTTTT. Translation gives CASSPDRGAVTGELFF.

The J gene is TRBJ1-5, the V gene TRBV6-6; no reliable D call. Trimming cost V 5 bases and J 2 bases, with 16 bases left between them. This CDR3 region has 16 residues. CDR1 and CDR2 (germline): MNHNY, SVGAGI (reference sequence). CDR3 protein: CASSLGSLIGNQPQHF. Here the CDR3 DNA reads TGTGCCAGCAGTCTGGGGTCTTTAATAGGCAATCAGCCCCAGCATTTT.

V usage is TRBV6-5 and J usage is TRBJ1-1, with D possibly matching TRBD1 (5 bases). This CDR3 has 12 amino acids. V was cut by 8 bases and J by 4 bases, with 11 bases left in between. Per the germline V gene, CDR1 is MNHEY and CDR2 is SVGAGI. The CDR3 coding sequence is TGTGCCAGCGGTAGGGGTAGCACTGAAGCTTTCTTT. Amino acid sequence: CASGRGSTEAFF.

This sequence joins TRBV9 and TRBJ1-6; 8 bases agree with TRBD1. The CDR3 runs 14 residues. J was trimmed by 10 bases and V by 6 bases; bases with no gene match: 9. The germline V gene encodes CDR1 SGDLS and CDR2 YYNGEE. As DNA, the CDR3 is TGTGCCAGCACCAAGGACAGGGTAGGATCACCCCTCCACTTT. As protein: CASTKDRVGSPLHF. Using reference TRBV9 and TRBJ1-6 for the parts outside the CDR3, the full variable domain is DSGVTQTPKHLITATGQRVTLRCSPRSGDLSVYWYQQSLDQGLQFLIQYYNGEERAKGNILERFSAQQFPDLHSELNLSSLELGDSALYFCASTKDRVGSPLHFGNGTRLTVT.

This sequence joins TRBV4-1 and TRBJ1-5; the D gene is possibly TRBD1 (6 bases). CDR3 length equals 15 residues. Germline V gene sequence: CDR1 MGHRA, CDR2 YSYEKL. Trimming pared 1 base from V and 1 base from J, leaving 8 bases between. The CDR3 nucleotides read TGCGCCAGCAGCCAAGGGGACAAAAGCAATCAGCCCCAGCATTTT. It translates to CASSQGDKSNQPQHF.

The chain uses TRBV2 and TRBJ1-2; D remains ambiguous. Looked up from germline, CDR1 is SNHLY and CDR2 is FYNNEI. The CDR3 consists of 12 residues. V was cut by 6 bases and J by 5 bases, with 10 bases left in between. CDR3 nucleotide sequence: TGTGCCAGCAGCGGACGCCCTTATGGCTACACCTTC. Its translation is CASSGRPYGYTF.

The chain employs TRBV5-1 and TRBJ2-1; 11 bases fit TRBD2. Germline loops: CDR1 SGHRS, CDR2 YFSETQ. The CDR3 is 15 residues long. V lost 3 bases to trimming and J lost 3 bases; unmatched junction nucleotides: 2. The CDR3 DNA reads TGCGCCAGCAGCTACGGGACTAGCGGCTACAATGAGCAGTTCTTC. Amino acid sequence: CASSYGTSGYNEQFF.

The rearrangement uses TRBV10-2 and TRBJ2-7; 7 nucleotides agree with TRBD1. Unmatched junction bases numbered 9, after V lost 5 bases and J lost 2 bases. Looked up from germline, CDR1 is WSHSY and CDR2 is SAAADI. This CDR3 is 15 amino acids long. DNA for the CDR3: TGCGCCAGCAGTAACCTTTTGGACAGGACCTACGAGCAGTACTTC. Protein product: CASSNLLDRTYEQYF.

The chain joins TRBV28 to TRBJ1-5; 7 bases align to TRBD1. V gave up 6 bases and J gave up 5 bases; unmatched junction bases: 13. CDR3 length equals 16 residues. Germline CDR1 reads MDHEN; CDR2 reads SYDVKM. CDR3 nucleotide sequence: TGTGCCAGCAGCTACCTATCGACAGGGAATTATCAGCCCCAGCATTTT. As protein: CASSYLSTGNYQPQHF. Full variable domain (remainder filled in from reference TRBV28 and TRBJ1-5): DVKVTQSSRYLVKRTGEKVFLECVQDMDHENMFWYRQDPGLGLRLIYFSYDVKMKEKGDIPEGYSVSREKKERFSLILESASTNQTSMYLCASSYLSTGNYQPQHFGDGTRLSIL.

Points on this clone: Within the sample, other DNA sequences also encode this same CDR3. The rearrangement joins TRBV28 to TRBJ2-7; 10 bases are shared with TRBD2. The CDR3 loop spans 14 amino acids. Trimming removed 4 bases from V and 2 bases from J; junction bases left unmatched: 2. Germline loops: CDR1 MDHEN, CDR2 SYDVKM. The CDR3 region is CASSSSGGTYEQYF. CDR3 sequence (DNA): TGTGCCAGCAGTTCTAGCGGGGGAACCTACGAGCAGTACTTC.

The V gene is TRBV11-3, the J gene TRBJ2-5; a weak D match, TRBD2 (6 bases). From germline, CDR1 is SGHNT and CDR2 YENEEA. The CDR3 runs 13 residues. The V end was cut by 5 bases, the J end by 5 bases, with 12 bases between. The CDR3 region has the DNA TGTGCCAGCAGCAACTCCGGAGGGGAGACCCAGTACTTC. It encodes CASSNSGGETQYF.

The genes are TRBV5-1 and TRBJ1-1; D perhaps matches TRBD1 (6 bases). This CDR3 contains 15 residues. V was clipped by 4 bases and J by 0 bases, with 13 bases between them. Per germline, CDR1 SGHRS and CDR2 YFSETQ. CDR3 residues: CASSPRTAVNTEAFF. CDR3 coding DNA: TGCGCCAGCAGCCCGCGGACAGCCGTGAACACTGAAGCTTTCTTT. Drawing the rest from reference TRBV5-1 and TRBJ1-1, the complete variable domain is KAGVTQTPRYLIKTRGQQVTLSCSPISGHRSVSWYQQTPGQGLQFLFEYFSETQRNKGNFPGRFSGRQFSNSRSEMNVSTLELGDSALYLCASSPRTAVNTEAFFGQGTRLTVV.

Notes on this clone: The identical CDR3 is also encoded by other nucleotide sequences in the sample. The chain carries TRBV2 and TRBJ2-7; 9 bases are shared with TRBD1. The CDR3 has 12 residues. V trimming: 6 bases; J trimming: 5 bases; junction bases outside the gene matches: 2. Germline V gene sequence: CDR1 SNHLY, CDR2 FYNNEI. CDR3 bases: TGTGCCAGCAGGACAGGGGGAAACGAGCAGTACTTC. Translated, it gives CASRTGGNEQYF.

The chain recombines TRBV6-1 with TRBJ1-6; weak D call: TRBD1 (6 bases). Trimming pared 2 bases from V and 6 bases from J, leaving 11 bases between. This CDR3 is built from 15 residues. Germline values: CDR1 MNHNS, CDR2 SASEGT. CDR3 region: CASSELQGVNSPLHF. In DNA form, the CDR3 reads TGTGCCAGCAGTGAACTACAGGGTGTTAATTCACCCCTCCACTTT.